Included here is one T cell receptor (beta chain) sequence, with context. These data come from a study of blood T cells in healthy people across ages. Across the study: Template switching recovered approximately one barcoded beta molecule for every two T cells.

Germline trimming cut 7 bases from V and 5 bases from J; bases unmatched to any gene: 11. This CDR3 comprises 15 residues. Germline V lookup: CDR1 MNHEY, CDR2 SMNVEV (reference sequence). A sample-barcoded 5' primer and a J-beta primer mix were used in a second PCR of roughly 7 to 12 cycles. TCRdb fed the 5' RACE reads into MiXCR, producing one record per CDR3 protein. The sample holds 1.2 million to 1.5 million distinct CDR3 sequences, roughly 45% seen once. The sequence was obtained from a woman younger than 30 in good health. J is TRBJ1-1 and V is TRBV27; 9 bases match TRBD1. Sequencing was done on a sample of blood. DNA for the CDR3: TGTGCCAGCATCAGGCTTGGGACAGGGTTTACTGAAGCTTTCTTT. Translating gives CASIRLGTGFTEAFF.